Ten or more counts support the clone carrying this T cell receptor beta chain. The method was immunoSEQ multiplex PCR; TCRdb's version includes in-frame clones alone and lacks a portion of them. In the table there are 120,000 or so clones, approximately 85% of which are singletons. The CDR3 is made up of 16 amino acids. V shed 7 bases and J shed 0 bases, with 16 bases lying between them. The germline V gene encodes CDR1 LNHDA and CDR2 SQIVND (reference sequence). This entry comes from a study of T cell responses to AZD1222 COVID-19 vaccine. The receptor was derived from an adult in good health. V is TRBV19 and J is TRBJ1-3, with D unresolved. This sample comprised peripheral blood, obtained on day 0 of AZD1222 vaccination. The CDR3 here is CASTTLELSSGNTIYF. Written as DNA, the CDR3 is TGTGCCAGTACCACTCTCGAACTCAGCTCTGGAAACACCATATATTTT.